A selection of T cell receptor beta chains follows, all from one sample in a study of patients and donors after allogeneic stem cell transplantation. TCRdb fed the RT-PCR reads into MiXCR, producing one record per CDR3 protein. The sample shows roughly 880,000 distinct CDR3 sequences, around 17% of them seen only once. The specimen sequenced was blood, either unsorted or a sorted T cell fraction (not recorded which). These receptor sequences come from a human donor who was either an allogeneic HSCT recipient or a stem cell or donor lymphocyte infusion donor (not recorded which). It is not recorded whose cells these are; they may come from a transplant donor. Both conserved end residues are part of each CDR3. Fields, in order: CDR3 protein, CDR3 DNA, D gene, V gene, clone size, J gene. D genes are given only for firm matches. Clone size, where shown, is once, few, many, or a class for clones that have expanded.

CDR3 protein: CASSLANTLTGELFF
CDR3 DNA: TGTGCCAGCAGCTTAGCGAATACCCTCACCGGGGAGCTGTTTTTT
D gene: NA
V gene: TRBV7-8
clone size: NA
J gene: TRBJ2-2

CDR3 protein: CASSSTPGQGIRNTEAFF
CDR3 DNA: TGCGCCAGCAGTTCAACACCGGGACAGGGGATTAGGAACACTGAAGCTTTCTTT
D gene: TRBD1
V gene: TRBV5-1
clone size: NA
J gene: TRBJ1-1

CDR3 protein: CASSLHGTANTEAFF
CDR3 DNA: TGTGCCAGCAGCTTACATGGGACAGCTAACACTGAAGCTTTCTTT
D gene: TRBD1
V gene: TRBV7-3
clone size: NA
J gene: TRBJ1-1

CDR3 protein: CASSPDSIQYF
CDR3 DNA: TGTGCCAGCTCCCCGGACAGCATTCAGTACTTC
D gene: NA
V gene: TRBV18
clone size: NA
J gene: TRBJ2-4

CDR3 protein: CASSPSLEQETQYF
CDR3 DNA: TGTGCCAGCAGTCCATCATTGGAGCAAGAGACCCAGTACTTC
D gene: NA
V gene: TRBV12-3/TRBV12-4
clone size: few
J gene: TRBJ2-5

CDR3 protein: CSARGGTASYEQYF
CDR3 DNA: TGCAGTGCTAGAGGGGGGACGGCTTCCTACGAGCAGTACTTC
D gene: NA
V gene: TRBV20-1
clone size: few
J gene: TRBJ2-7

CDR3 protein: CASSPQSGDEQFF
CDR3 DNA: TGTGCCAGCAGCCCTCAATCTGGCGATGAGCAGTTCTTC
D gene: NA
V gene: TRBV7-2
clone size: NA
J gene: TRBJ2-1

CDR3 protein: CASSVGGGMNTEAFF
CDR3 DNA: TGTGCCAGCAGCGTAGGGGGGGGTATGAACACTGAAGCTTTCTTT
D gene: NA
V gene: TRBV9
clone size: NA
J gene: TRBJ1-1

CDR3 protein: CASSEARGLYEQYF
CDR3 DNA: TGTGCCAGCAGTGAAGCGAGGGGGTTGTACGAGCAGTACTTC
D gene: NA
V gene: TRBV2
clone size: few
J gene: TRBJ2-7

CDR3 protein: CSVAVQINTEAFF
CDR3 DNA: TGCAGCGTTGCCGTACAGATAAACACTGAAGCTTTCTTT
D gene: NA
V gene: TRBV29-1
clone size: NA
J gene: TRBJ1-1

CDR3 protein: CSAQLAYEQYF
CDR3 DNA: TGCAGTGCCCAACTAGCTTACGAGCAGTACTTC
D gene: NA
V gene: TRBV20-1
clone size: NA
J gene: TRBJ2-7

CDR3 protein: CASSFGGASNQPQHF
CDR3 DNA: TGTGCCAGCAGCTTCGGTGGGGCTAGCAATCAGCCCCAGCATTTT
D gene: NA
V gene: TRBV5-6
clone size: few
J gene: TRBJ1-5

CDR3 protein: CSVAGAYTEAFF
CDR3 DNA: TGCAGCGTTGCGGGGGCGTACACTGAAGCTTTCTTT
D gene: NA
V gene: TRBV29-1
clone size: few
J gene: TRBJ1-1

CDR3 protein: CASSFARGRKNYNEQFF
CDR3 DNA: TGTGCCAGCAGTTTCGCCAGGGGGCGCAAAAACTACAATGAGCAGTTCTTC
D gene: TRBD1
V gene: TRBV12-3/TRBV12-4
clone size: few
J gene: TRBJ2-1

CDR3 protein: CSAPGREGPVTDTQYF
CDR3 DNA: TGCAGTGCTCCAGGGCGGGAGGGCCCGGTCACAGATACGCAGTATTTT
D gene: TRBD2
V gene: TRBV20-1
clone size: NA
J gene: TRBJ2-3

CDR3 protein: CASSQERLAVYEQYF
CDR3 DNA: TGTGCCAGCAGCCAAGAACGACTAGCGGTCTACGAGCAGTACTTC
D gene: TRBD2
V gene: TRBV14
clone size: NA
J gene: TRBJ2-7

CDR3 protein: CASSQDGAGGDDEQYF
CDR3 DNA: TGCGCCAGCAGCCAAGATGGTGCGGGGGGCGACGACGAGCAGTACTTC
D gene: TRBD2
V gene: TRBV4-1
clone size: NA
J gene: TRBJ2-7

CDR3 protein: CASSLGQYTYEQYF
CDR3 DNA: TGCGCCAGCAGCTTGGGACAGTATACCTACGAGCAGTACTTC
D gene: NA
V gene: TRBV5-1
clone size: few
J gene: TRBJ2-7

CDR3 protein: CAWRPLGGTLTIGGYTF
CDR3 DNA: TGTGCCTGGAGGCCACTCGGTGGGACCTTGACTATAGGTGGCTACACCTTC
D gene: NA
V gene: TRBV30
clone size: few
J gene: TRBJ1-2

CDR3 protein: CSARVGRGSTDTQYF
CDR3 DNA: TGCAGTGCTAGAGTCGGGCGGGGGAGCACAGATACGCAGTATTTT
D gene: TRBD2
V gene: TRBV20-1
clone size: many
J gene: TRBJ2-3

CDR3 protein: CASSRPREPQHF
CDR3 DNA: TGTGCCAGCAGCCGACCGAGGGAGCCCCAGCATTTT
D gene: NA
V gene: TRBV6-2/TRBV6-3
clone size: NA
J gene: TRBJ1-5

CDR3 protein: CSAPTGESSPLHF
CDR3 DNA: TGCAGTGCGCCCACAGGGGAGAGCTCACCCCTCCACTTT
D gene: TRBD1
V gene: TRBV20-1
clone size: NA
J gene: TRBJ1-6